The 24 T cell receptor beta chains in this list originate from one sample, sequenced in a study of cytotoxic CD8 clonotypes in ibrutinib-treated CLL. Some clones are missing from TCRdb's copy, which holds only in-frame ones; the method was immunoSEQ multiplex PCR. The data show some 150,000 clones, with about 84% seen just once and about 7.4% held by the top ten. Sequenced here: PBMCs, sampled after 36 months of ibrutinib treatment. All receptors come from a human donor with chronic lymphocytic leukemia.

J is TRBJ1-1 and V is TRBV9, with a weak D call TRBD1 (5 bases). Between the trimmed V and J ends, which lost 0 bases and 3 bases, there was a span of 6 bases. Germline CDR1 and CDR2: SGDLS and YYNGEE. The CDR3 loop spans 13 amino acids. CDR3 sequence: CASSVAGHTEAFF. Here the CDR3 DNA reads TGTGCCAGCAGCGTAGCGGGGCACACTGAAGCTTTCTTT.

The chain employs TRBV19 and TRBJ2-5; D is perhaps TRBD2 (5 bases). V was clipped by 4 bases and J by 1 base, with 7 bases between them. The germline CDR1 and CDR2 sequences are LNHDA and SQIVND (reference sequence). This CDR3 has 13 amino acids. The CDR3 is CASSTTIQETQYF. The CDR3 nucleotides read TGTGCCAGTAGTACGACTATCCAAGAGACCCAGTACTTC.

The chain is built from TRBV2 and TRBJ2-2, with D possibly being TRBD1 or TRBD2 (6 bases each). The germline V gene has CDR1 SNHLY and CDR2 FYNNEI. This CDR3 contains 14 residues. Deletions cut 8 bases from V and 10 bases from J, with 20 bases between. CDR3 sequence: CASSYGGGLQELFF. In DNA, the CDR3 is TGTGCCAGCTCCTACGGTGGGGGGCTTCAGGAGCTGTTTTTT. Combining the CDR3 with reference TRBV2 and TRBJ2-2 gives the whole variable domain EPEVTQTPSHQVTQMGQEVILRCVPISNHLYFYWYRQILGQKVEFLVSFYNNEISEKSEIFDDQFSVERPDGSNFTLKIRSTKLEDSAMYFCASSYGGGLQELFFGEGSRLTVL.

The V and J genes are TRBV5-1 and TRBJ1-6; D might be TRBD1 (5 bases). The CDR3 totals 16 residues. The V gene lost 3 bases and the J gene lost 2 bases, with 12 bases spanning the gap. Germline assignment: CDR1 SGHRS and CDR2 YFSETQ. CDR3 loop: CASSSGTGTYNSPLHF. The CDR3 DNA is TGCGCCAGCAGCTCCGGGACTGGAACCTATAATTCACCCCTCCACTTT.

The chain joins TRBV19 to TRBJ1-5; no firm D call. V lost 5 bases and J 3 bases, leaving 5 bases between the germline ends. Germline CDR1 LNHDA, CDR2 SQIVND (reference sequence). CDR3 length: 12 amino acids. CDR3 sequence (DNA): TGTGCCAGTAGTGCCAACAATCAGCCCCAGCATTTT. This gives the protein CASSANNQPQHF.

The CDR3 bases are TGTGCCAGCAGTGCGGACAGGGTCTATGGCTACACCTTC. It yields the protein CASSADRVYGYTF. This rearrangement joins TRBV2 to TRBJ1-2, with TRBD1 matching 8 bases. The CDR3 has 13 amino acids. J gave up 4 bases and V 4 bases, and 2 bases lay outside the gene matches. Germline values: CDR1 SNHLY, CDR2 FYNNEI. The variable domain in full, with the rest retrieved from reference TRBV2 and TRBJ1-2, is EPEVTQTPSHQVTQMGQEVILRCVPISNHLYFYWYRQILGQKVEFLVSFYNNEISEKSEIFDDQFSVERPDGSNFTLKIRSTKLEDSAMYFCASSADRVYGYTFGSGTRLTVV.

With respect to this clone: At one end, the junction sequence differs from germline, possibly due to a read error. This sequence joins TRBV20-1 and TRBJ1-6; D not certain. From germline, CDR1 is DFQATT and CDR2 SNEGSKA (reference sequence). CDR3 length: 11 amino acids. As DNA, the CDR3 is TGCAGTGCCAGAGTGGCTTCACCCCTCCACTTT. It specifies CSARVASPLHF.

The chain recombines TRBV7-6 with TRBJ2-1, with D possibly TRBD1 on 5 matching bases. Germline V gene data show CDR1 as SGHVS and CDR2 as FNYEAQ. The CDR3 runs 14 residues. V shed 5 bases and J shed 5 bases, with 13 bases lying between them. Here the CDR3 reads CASSVGAANNEQFF. The DNA of the CDR3 is TGTGCCAGCAGCGTAGGGGCGGCGAACAATGAGCAGTTCTTC.

This clone was detected only once. V gene TRBV30 combines with J gene TRBJ2-1; 9 positions match TRBD1. The ends lost 3 bases at V and 8 bases at J; junction bases unmatched: 11. The CDR3 spans 15 residues. Looked up from germline, CDR1 is GTSNPN and CDR2 is SVGIG (reference sequence). CDR3 loop: CAWSGTDDRGDEQFF. The DNA for the CDR3 is TGTGCCTGGAGCGGTACCGATGACAGGGGGGATGAGCAGTTCTTC.

J is TRBJ1-3 and V is TRBV5-5; TRBD1 aligns across 7 bases. This CDR3 spans 15 amino acids. V gave up 4 bases and J gave up 15 bases; unmatched junction bases: 19. Germline V CDR1 and CDR2: SGHKS, YYEKEE (reference sequence). CDR3 in DNA: TGTGCCAGCAGCCTGGAAGGGGGCGCGTCGGCACATACATATTTT. Translated: CASSLEGGASAHTYF.

The V and J genes are TRBV30 and TRBJ1-5; the D is unclear. The ends were cut back, 4 bases at V and 8 bases at J, with 9 bases in the middle. Per germline, CDR1 GTSNPN and CDR2 SVGIG (reference sequence). The CDR3 extends over 11 amino acids. The CDR3 sequence: CAWTRREPQHF. In nucleotides, the CDR3 is TGTGCCTGGACCCGGAGGGAGCCCCAGCATTTT.

V gene TRBV11-2 combines with J gene TRBJ1-5; no firm D call. V was pared by 0 bases and J by 3 bases, with 6 bases between. The CDR3 is 14 residues long. CDR1 is SGHAT, CDR2 FQNNGV, per germline. CDR3 region: CASSLDPHNQPQHF. DNA of the CDR3: TGTGCCAGCAGCTTAGACCCACACAATCAGCCCCAGCATTTT.

In its sample, this clone was seen many times. The genes are TRBV5-1 and TRBJ1-2, with TRBD1 identical over 8 bases. Germline loops: CDR1 SGHRS, CDR2 YFSETQ. With 6 bases clipped from V and 8 bases from J, the junction kept 3 bases outside the gene matches. The length of the CDR3 is 11 residues. CDR3 bases: TGCGCCAGCACGACAGGGGCGGGCTACACCTTC. This gives the protein CASTTGAGYTF.

The chain couples TRBV27 to TRBJ2-1; D is possibly TRBD1 or TRBD2 (7 bases each). The germline V gene has CDR1 MNHEY and CDR2 SMNVEV (reference sequence). The CDR3 sequence is 17 residues long. Deletions cut 3 bases from V and 5 bases from J, with 20 bases between. The CDR3 nucleotides are TGTGCCAGCAGTTTGGGATGGGGGAGGGGGCCCGACAATGAGCAGTTCTTC. Translation gives CASSLGWGRGPDNEQFF.

This clone was found a few times. The chain employs TRBV5-4 and TRBJ2-5, with D possibly called TRBD1 or TRBD2 (6 bases each). The CDR3 length is 14 residues. Trimming stripped 4 bases from V and 5 bases from J, with 15 bases between. The germline V gene has CDR1 SGHNT and CDR2 YYREEE (reference sequence). The DNA of the CDR3 is TGTGCCAGCAGCCTCAGGGGAGGTTATGAGACCCAGTACTTC. Amino acid sequence: CASSLRGGYETQYF.

The chain joins TRBV18 to TRBJ1-4, with 7 positions matching TRBD1. CDR1 is KGHSH, CDR2 LQKENI, per germline. The CDR3 runs 14 residues. Losses at the gene ends were 3 bases for V and 8 bases for J; bases not matched to a gene: 6. As DNA, the CDR3 is TGTGCCAGCTCACCGCCAGGGGGTCGCGAAAAACTGTTTTTT. Its translation: CASSPPGGREKLFF.

This clone was observed a few times. The V call is TRBV29-1, the J call TRBJ1-1; D is unclear. The germline V and J ends were trimmed by 1 base and 5 bases, with 8 bases remaining between them. Germline assignment: CDR1 SQVTM and CDR2 ANQGSEA. The CDR3 consists of 12 residues. The CDR3 region is CSVEGDRTEAFF. The CDR3 DNA is TGCAGCGTTGAAGGGGATAGGACTGAAGCTTTCTTT.

V is TRBV6-5 and J is TRBJ2-1, with 7 positions matching TRBD1. This CDR3 comprises 14 residues. Germline values: CDR1 MNHEY, CDR2 SVGAGI. The V gene end was trimmed by 6 bases and the J gene end by 5 bases; junction bases not matched to a gene: 7. The CDR3 DNA follows: TGTGCCAGCAGCCAGGACAGGTTCGACAATGAGCAGTTCTTC. As protein: CASSQDRFDNEQFF.

V usage is TRBV5-1 and J usage is TRBJ2-1; 7 bases map to TRBD2. This CDR3 has 15 residues. V trimming: 0 bases; J trimming: 4 bases; junction bases outside the gene matches: 4. Looked up from germline, CDR1 is SGHRS and CDR2 is YFSETQ. CDR3 sequence reads: CASSLVGGSYNEQFF. Here the CDR3 DNA reads TGCGCCAGCAGCTTGGTCGGGGGGTCATACAATGAGCAGTTCTTC.

This chain connects TRBV9 to TRBJ2-5; D is perhaps TRBD2 (6 bases). From germline, CDR1 is SGDLS and CDR2 YYNGEE. This CDR3 has 12 amino acids. V shed 0 bases and J shed 9 bases, with 9 bases lying between them. This chain's CDR3 is CASSVGGGPQYF. DNA of the CDR3: TGTGCCAGCAGCGTAGGAGGAGGGCCCCAGTACTTC.

This chain joins TRBV7-8 and TRBJ1-1, with 7 bases lining up with TRBD1. The CDR3 length is 12 residues. The germline gives CDR1 SGHVS, CDR2 FQNEAQ. Germline trimming cut 5 bases from V and 5 bases from J; bases unmatched to any gene: 2. The CDR3 nucleotides read TGTGCCAGCAGCGAACAGGGGACTGAAGCTTTCTTT. Amino acids: CASSEQGTEAFF.

V usage is TRBV14 and J usage is TRBJ2-2, with D unclear. The V and J ends lost 1 base and 1 base respectively, with 4 bases between them. The CDR3 length is 14 residues. CDR1 is SGHDN, CDR2 FVKESK, per germline. This CDR3 is CASSQVQNTGELFF. DNA of the CDR3: TGTGCCAGCAGCCAAGTTCAGAACACCGGGGAGCTGTTTTTT.

This chain uses TRBV9 with TRBJ2-2, with unresolved D. Between the trimmed V and J ends, which lost 2 bases and 8 bases, there was a span of 28 bases. In germline, CDR1 is SGDLS, CDR2 YYNGEE. The CDR3 is made up of 19 amino acids. This chain's CDR3 is CASSVSNPQWSPATGELFF. The CDR3 coding sequence is TGTGCCAGCAGCGTCTCCAACCCACAATGGAGTCCCGCAACGGGGGAGCTGTTTTTT.

The chain uses TRBV5-4 and TRBJ2-7; D may correspond to TRBD1 or TRBD2 (5 bases each). The CDR3 loop spans 14 amino acids. Trimming shortened V by 2 bases and J by 2 bases, and 11 bases separated the two germline ends. Per germline, CDR1 SGHNT and CDR2 YYREEE (reference sequence). This CDR3 reads CASSFFRDAYEQYF. The CDR3 coding sequence is TGTGCCAGCAGCTTCTTCCGGGACGCCTACGAGCAGTACTTC.